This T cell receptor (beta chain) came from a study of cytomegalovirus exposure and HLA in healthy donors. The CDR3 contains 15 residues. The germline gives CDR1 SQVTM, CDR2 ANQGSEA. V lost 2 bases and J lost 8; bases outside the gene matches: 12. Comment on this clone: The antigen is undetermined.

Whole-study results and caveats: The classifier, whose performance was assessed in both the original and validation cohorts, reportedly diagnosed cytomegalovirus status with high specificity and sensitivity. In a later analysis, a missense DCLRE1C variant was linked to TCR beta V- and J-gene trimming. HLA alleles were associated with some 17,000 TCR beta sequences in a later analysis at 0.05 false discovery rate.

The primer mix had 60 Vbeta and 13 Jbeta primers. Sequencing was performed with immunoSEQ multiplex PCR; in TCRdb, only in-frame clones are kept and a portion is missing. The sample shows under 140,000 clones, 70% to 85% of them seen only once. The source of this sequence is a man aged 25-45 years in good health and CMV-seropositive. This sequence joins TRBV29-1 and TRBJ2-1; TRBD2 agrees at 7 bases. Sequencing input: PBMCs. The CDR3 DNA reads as TGCAGCGTTGAAAAGACTTGGGGGGGAAGAGATGAGCAGTTCTTC. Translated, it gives CSVEKTWGGRDEQFF.